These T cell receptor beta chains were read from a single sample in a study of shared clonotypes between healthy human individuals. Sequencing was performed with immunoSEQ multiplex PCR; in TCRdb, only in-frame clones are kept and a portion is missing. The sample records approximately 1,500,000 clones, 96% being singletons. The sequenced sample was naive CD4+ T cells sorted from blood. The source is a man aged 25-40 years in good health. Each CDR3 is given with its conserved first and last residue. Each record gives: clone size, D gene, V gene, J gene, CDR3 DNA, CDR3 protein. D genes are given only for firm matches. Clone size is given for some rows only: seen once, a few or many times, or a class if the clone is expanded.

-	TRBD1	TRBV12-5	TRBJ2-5	TGTGCTAGTGCCGCACCGGGACAGGGGGCACGAGAGACCCAGTACTTC	CASAAPGQGARETQYF
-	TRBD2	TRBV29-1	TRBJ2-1	TGCAGCGTTGAACCCCTAGCGGTGAGCTCCTACAATGAGCAGTTCTTC	CSVEPLAVSSYNEQFF
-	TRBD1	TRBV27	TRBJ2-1	TGTGCCAGCAGTGAACCCCCGGGACAGGGGGCGAATGAGCAGTTCTTC	CASSEPPGQGANEQFF
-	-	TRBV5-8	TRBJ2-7	TGTGCCAGCAGCACGAACCCGGGACTCGTCTCCTACGAGCAGTACTTC	CASSTNPGLVSYEQYF
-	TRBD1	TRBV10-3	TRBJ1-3	TGTGCCATCAGTAGAGACAGGGGTGACTCTGGAAACACCATATATTTT	CAISRDRGDSGNTIYF
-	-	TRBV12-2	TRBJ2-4	TGTGCAAGTCGCCCCCCCGGTTGGATGGCCAAAAACATTCAGTACTTC	CASRPPGWMAKNIQYF
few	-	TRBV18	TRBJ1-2	TGTGCCAGCTCGCGGGACCGAATCTATGGCTACACCTTC	CASSRDRIYGYTF
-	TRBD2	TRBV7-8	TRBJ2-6	TGTGCCAGCAGCTTAGGGTTCGCGGGACTAGCGGGAGCTGGGGCCAACGTCCTGACTTTC	CASSLGFAGLAGAGANVLTF
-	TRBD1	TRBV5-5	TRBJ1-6	TGTGCCAGCAGCTCGCTTGGGACAGGGTATAATTCACCCCTCCACTTT	CASSSLGTGYNSPLHF
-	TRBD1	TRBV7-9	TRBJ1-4	TGTGCCAGCAGCTTGACAGGGGATGGCGAAAAACTGTTTTTT	CASSLTGDGEKLFF
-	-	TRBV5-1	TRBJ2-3	TGCGCCAGCAGCTTGGGCCAGTTGACAGATACGCAGTATTTT	CASSLGQLTDTQYF
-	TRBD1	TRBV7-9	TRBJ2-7	TGTGCCAGCAGCTTAGGGGACAGGTCGGTCGAGCAGTACTTC	CASSLGDRSVEQYF
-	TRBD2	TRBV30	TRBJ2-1	TGTGCCTGGACACTAGCGGGAGGGTCTACCTACAATGAGCAGTTCTTC	CAWTLAGGSTYNEQFF
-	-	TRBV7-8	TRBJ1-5	TGTGCCAGCAGCTTAAGACAGGTCAATCAGCCCCAGCATTTT	CASSLRQVNQPQHF
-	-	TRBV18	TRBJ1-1	TGTGCCAGCTCACCAGTCGTGGGAATGAACACTGAAGCTTTCTTT	CASSPVVGMNTEAFF
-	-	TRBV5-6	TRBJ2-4	TGTGCCAGCAGCTTTAGGACCAAAAACATTCAGTACTTC	CASSFRTKNIQYF
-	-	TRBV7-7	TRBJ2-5	TGTGCTAGCACCCCAGGGGGGGAGACCCAGTACTTC	CASTPGGETQYF
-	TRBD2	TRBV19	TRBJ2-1	TGTGCCAGCTCGGGACTAGCGGGAGCACCGGGGGAGCAGTTCTTC	CASSGLAGAPGEQFF
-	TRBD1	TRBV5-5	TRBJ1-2	TGTGCCAGCAGCACAGGGGGCGACTATGGCTACACCTTC	CASSTGGDYGYTF
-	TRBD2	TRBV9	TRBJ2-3	TGTGCCAGCAGCGTAGGGACTAGCCGGAGGACTTTGACAGATACGCAGTATTTT	CASSVGTSRRTLTDTQYF
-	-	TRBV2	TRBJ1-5	TGTGCCAGCCGAGGGACCACCCGTGAGGGAATTCAGCCCCAGCATTTT	CASRGTTREGIQPQHF
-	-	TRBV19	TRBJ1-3	TGTGCCAGTACCCCTCTCGCTGGGACGGCAAGTTTCGGGGCCATATATTTT	CASTPLAGTASFGAIYF
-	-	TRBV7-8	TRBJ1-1	TGTGCCAGCAGGACGACAGGAGGGGTCACTGAAGCTTTCTTT	CASRTTGGVTEAFF
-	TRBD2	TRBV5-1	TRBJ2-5	TGCGCCAGCAGCTTACCGGGGGGCCAAGAGACCCAGTACTTC	CASSLPGGQETQYF
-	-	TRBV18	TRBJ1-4	TGTGCCAGCTCACCACCCGGGGGAAAACTGTTTTTT	CASSPPGGKLFF
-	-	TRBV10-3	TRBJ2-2	TGTGCCATAGGGTGGGACCCGAACACCGGGGAGCTGTTTTTT	CAIGWDPNTGELFF
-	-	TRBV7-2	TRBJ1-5	TGTGCCAGCAGCCCCGTTGGGGGATGGGATCAGCCCCAGCATTTT	CASSPVGGWDQPQHF
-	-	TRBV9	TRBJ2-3	TGTGCCAGCAGCGTTCTAGTCGACACAGATACGCAGTATTTT	CASSVLVDTDTQYF
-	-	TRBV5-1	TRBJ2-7	TGCGCCAGCAGCTTAGGACAGTTCTCCTACGAGCAGTACTTC	CASSLGQFSYEQYF
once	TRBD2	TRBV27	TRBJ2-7	TGTGCCAGCAGATTAGCGGGAGGGCCTTGGGAGCAGTACTTC	CASRLAGGPWEQYF
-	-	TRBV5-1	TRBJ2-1	TGCGCCAGCAGCTTGGAGCTAGCGCAGGGTAAGAATGAGCAGTTCTTC	CASSLELAQGKNEQFF
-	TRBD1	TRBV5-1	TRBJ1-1	TGCGCCAGCAGCTACGGGACAGGGGTGAGGGACACTGAAGCTTTCTTT	CASSYGTGVRDTEAFF
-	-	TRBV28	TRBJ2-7	TGTGCCAGCAGTCTCCGTTGGTTGCCCTACGAGCAGTACTTC	CASSLRWLPYEQYF
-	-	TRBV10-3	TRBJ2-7	TGTGCCATCAGTGAGTCGGGGGGCGCGGGCTACGAGCAGTACTTC	CAISESGGAGYEQYF
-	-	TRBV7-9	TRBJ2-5	TGTGCCAGCAGCTCCCGGGCTGTGCAAGAGACCCAGTACTTC	CASSSRAVQETQYF
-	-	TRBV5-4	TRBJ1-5	TGTGCCAGCAGCGCGGGTCTCGGTCAGCCCCAGCATTTT	CASSAGLGQPQHF
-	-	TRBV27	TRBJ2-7	TGTGCCAGCAGTTCTCCCCCTTTTGGCGAGCAGTACTTC	CASSSPPFGEQYF
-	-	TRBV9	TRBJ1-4	TGTGCCAGCAGCTTCCTCGAGGGGGAAAAACTGTTTTTT	CASSFLEGEKLFF
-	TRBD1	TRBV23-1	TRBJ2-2	TGCGCCAGCAGTCAGCCTGAGACAGGGGTCTACGTGAACACCGGGGAGCTGTTTTTT	CASSQPETGVYVNTGELFF
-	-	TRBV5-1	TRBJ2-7	TGCGCCAGCAGCTTGGGTCGTGATTCAACCCTCTACGAGCAGTACTTC	CASSLGRDSTLYEQYF
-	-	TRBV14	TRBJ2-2	TGTGCCAGCAGCCGAAATCGGCCCGGGGAGCTGTTTTTT	CASSRNRPGELFF
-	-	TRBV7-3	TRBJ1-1	TGTGCCAGCAGCTTAAAGGGAGGTTACGAAGCTTTCTTT	CASSLKGGYEAFF
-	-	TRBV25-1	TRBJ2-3	TGTGCCAGCAGTGCCAGGCTACAACCAGATACGCAGTATTTT	CASSARLQPDTQYF
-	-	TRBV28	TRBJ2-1	TGTGCCAGCACCCCCAGGCCGGGAGAAAGGGATGAGCAGTTCTTC	CASTPRPGERDEQFF
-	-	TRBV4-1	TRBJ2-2	TGCGCCAGCAGCCAAGAGTCACGGAAGAACACCGGGGAGCTGTTTTTT	CASSQESRKNTGELFF
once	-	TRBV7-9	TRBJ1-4	TGTGCCAGCAGCTTAGTGACTGGAAAACTGTTTTTT	CASSLVTGKLFF
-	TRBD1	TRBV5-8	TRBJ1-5	TGTGCCAGCAGCTGGGGGGACAGGGGAATTGATCAGCCCCAGCATTTT	CASSWGDRGIDQPQHF
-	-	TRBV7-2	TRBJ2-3	TGTGCCAGCAGCCGAAGGGGGACTACCACAGATACGCAGTATTTT	CASSRRGTTTDTQYF
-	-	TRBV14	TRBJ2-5	TGTGCCAGCAGCCAATCGTTCTGGCGGGAAGAGACCCAGTACTTC	CASSQSFWREETQYF
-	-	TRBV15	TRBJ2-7	TGTGCCACCAGCGGCGGGACTTACTACGAGCAGTACTTC	CATSGGTYYEQYF
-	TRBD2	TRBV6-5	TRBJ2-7	TGTGCCAGCAGTTACCGAGTGGCGGGAGGGCCGGGGGAGCAGTACTTC	CASSYRVAGGPGEQYF